The rows below give T cell receptor beta chains drawn from one sample of a study of blood T cell repertoires in COVID-19. Only in-frame clones appear in the TCRdb table, and some are missing; sequencing was by immunoSEQ multiplex PCR. The sample consists of about 91,000 clones, about four fifths of them appearing once. The sample was peripheral blood. Receptors were obtained from a man between 65 and 80 years old with acute or convalescent COVID-19. Both conserved end residues are part of each CDR3. D genes are given only for firm matches. Only part of the rows carry a size: once, few, many, or a class if the clone is expanded.

j_call v_call clone_size d_call cdr3_aa cdr3_nt
TRBJ2-1 TRBV19 - - CASSKRGNEQFF TGTGCCAGTAGTAAACGGGGGAATGAGCAGTTCTTC
TRBJ2-1 TRBV5-5 once - CASSLRDLGFDEQFF TGTGCCAGCAGCTTGAGGGACTTGGGATTCGATGAGCAGTTCTTC
TRBJ2-3 TRBV11-2 - - CASSLESLAFAQYF TGTGCCAGCAGCTTAGAGTCTCTGGCCTTCGCGCAGTATTTT
TRBJ2-1 TRBV6-2/TRBV6-3 - - CASSLERNPYNEQFF TGTGCCAGCAGTTTAGAGCGCAACCCCTACAATGAGCAGTTCTTC
TRBJ2-4 TRBV19 - - CASSIGTVVNIQYF TGTGCCAGTAGTATCGGTACAGTCGTAAACATTCAGTACTTC
TRBJ1-6 TRBV5-6 - TRBD1 CASSLPGPGQGDYNSPLHF TGTGCCAGCAGCTTGCCGGGACCGGGACAGGGGGACTATAATTCACCCCTCCACTTT
TRBJ2-5 TRBV18 few - CASSPSSGQETQYF TGTGCCAGCTCACCCTCGTCGGGGCAAGAGACCCAGTACTTC
TRBJ2-5 TRBV9 - TRBD2 CASSSRASGQETQYF TGTGCCAGCAGCTCTAGGGCTAGCGGGCAAGAGACCCAGTACTTC
TRBJ2-7 TRBV30 few - CAWGKGGSSYEQYF TGTGCCTGGGGTAAGGGGGGGAGCTCCTACGAGCAGTACTTC
TRBJ2-1 TRBV24-1 - TRBD1 CATSVIRTGGLGEQFF TGTGCCACCAGTGTTATCCGCACAGGGGGCCTGGGTGAGCAGTTCTTC
TRBJ1-1 TRBV5-1 - TRBD1 CASGPQGVGTEAFF TGCGCCAGCGGACCGCAGGGGGTGGGCACTGAAGCTTTCTTT
TRBJ2-2 TRBV19 few - CASSRGANTGELFF TGTGCCAGTAGCCGCGGGGCGAACACCGGGGAGCTGTTTTTT
TRBJ2-5 TRBV11-3 - TRBD2 CASSPGTSGAMGGETQYF TGTGCCAGCAGCCCAGGGACTAGCGGAGCCATGGGGGGAGAGACCCAGTACTTC
TRBJ1-2 TRBV28 - TRBD1 CASSYRGGSYGYTF TGTGCCAGCAGTTACAGGGGGGGAAGCTATGGCTACACCTTC
TRBJ1-5 TRBV4-1 - - CASSQGRPNVLYSNQPQHF TGCGCCAGCAGCCAAGGAAGACCTAATGTACTATATAGCAATCAGCCCCAGCATTTT
TRBJ2-5 TRBV19 - - CASIATGEYQETQYF TGTGCCAGTATCGCGACAGGAGAGTACCAAGAGACCCAGTACTTC
TRBJ1-4 TRBV5-4 - - CASSLSPTGREKLFF TGTGCCAGCAGCTTATCTCCCACAGGGAGAGAAAAACTGTTTTTT
TRBJ2-7 TRBV5-1 - - CASSLDSGYEQYF TGCGCCAGCAGCCTGGACAGCGGCTACGAGCAGTACTTC
TRBJ2-7 TRBV7-9 - TRBD2 CASSLGGRAFVEQYF TGTGCCAGCAGCCTGGGAGGGAGGGCCTTCGTCGAGCAGTACTTC
TRBJ2-1 TRBV4-3 - TRBD1 CASSQWERTGVVNEQFF TGCGCCAGCAGCCAGTGGGAGAGGACAGGGGTTGTCAATGAGCAGTTCTTC
TRBJ2-5 TRBV11-3 - TRBD2 CASSSRLAGVETQYF TGTGCCAGCAGCTCCAGACTAGCGGGAGTGGAGACCCAGTACTTC
TRBJ2-7 TRBV3-1/TRBV3-2 once - CASSPRDWGIEQYF TGTGCCAGCAGTCCCCGGGATTGGGGTATCGAGCAGTACTTC
TRBJ2-7 TRBV5-1 - TRBD1 CASSPWDRVHEQYF TGCGCCAGCAGCCCTTGGGACAGGGTCCACGAGCAGTACTTC
TRBJ2-1 TRBV6-2/TRBV6-3 - TRBD2 CASSRLASGFAYNEQFF TGTGCCAGCAGCCGGTTGGCTAGCGGGTTCGCCTACAATGAGCAGTTCTTC
TRBJ2-7 TRBV2 - TRBD1 CASSGGQGAYEQYF TGTGCCAGCAGTGGGGGACAGGGGGCCTACGAGCAGTACTTC
TRBJ1-5 TRBV6-5 many TRBD1 CASLQGANQPQHF TGTGCCTCCCTGCAGGGGGCCAATCAGCCCCAGCATTTT
TRBJ2-7 TRBV7-2 many - CASSLGGYTYEQYF TGTGCCAGCAGCTTAGGCGGGTATACCTACGAGCAGTACTTC
TRBJ1-5 TRBV5-6 - TRBD1 CASSLNRGGINQPQHF TGTGCCAGCAGCTTAAACAGGGGGGGTATCAATCAGCCCCAGCATTTT
TRBJ1-2 TRBV7-2 - - CASSLDPEYGYTF TGTGCCAGCAGCTTAGACCCGGAGTATGGCTACACCTTC
TRBJ2-7 TRBV7-9 few TRBD1 CASSLDDRGPQYF TGTGCCAGCAGCTTAGATGACAGGGGCCCTCAGTACTTC